Each of the 8 T cell receptor beta chains below was sequenced from the same sample in a study of blood T cell repertoires in COVID-19. The table came from immunoSEQ multiplex PCR; TCRdb's copy has only in-frame clones and leaves some out. The profile covers approximately 300,000 clones, with around 90% appearing a single time and 5% to 5.5% taken by the ten largest. The specimen was PBMCs or T cells enriched from blood (not recorded which). All receptors derive from a man in his 60s who had recovered from COVID-19.

V and J are TRBV19 and TRBJ2-1, with 8 bases lining up with TRBD1. Looked up from germline, CDR1 is LNHDA and CDR2 is SQIVND (reference sequence). J lost 9 bases, V lost 6 bases, and 7 bases had no gene match. This CDR3 spans 13 amino acids. The CDR3 reads CASRDRVYGEQFF. In DNA, the CDR3 is TGTGCCAGTAGGGACAGGGTGTATGGTGAGCAGTTCTTC.

The chain combines TRBV6-5 with TRBJ2-5; 9 nucleotides agree with TRBD2. Germline V CDR1 and CDR2: MNHEY, SVGAGI. After removal of 0 bases from V and 6 bases from J, the junction contained 5 bases not matched to a gene. The CDR3 length is 15 residues. This CDR3 reads CASSYSWTSVKTQYF. CDR3 DNA: TGTGCCAGCAGTTACTCTTGGACTAGCGTAAAGACCCAGTACTTC.

This clone has only a few counts. This rearrangement joins TRBV5-1 to TRBJ1-2; 8 bases are a match to TRBD1. The V gene end was trimmed by 3 bases and the J gene end by 8 bases; junction bases not matched to a gene: 6. Germline CDR1 and CDR2: SGHRS and YFSETQ. This CDR3 comprises 13 residues. The DNA of the CDR3 is TGCGCCAGCAGCTCAGGGGGCGCAGGAGGCTACACCTTC. Protein product: CASSSGGAGGYTF.

This chain links TRBV28 with TRBJ1-6, with TRBD1 identical over 9 bases. Germline lookup yields CDR1 MDHEN and CDR2 SYDVKM. V lost 6 bases, J lost 10 bases, and 4 bases stayed unmatched. This CDR3 comprises 13 residues. The CDR3 loop reads CASSWDRDSPLHF. In DNA form, the CDR3 reads TGTGCCAGCAGCTGGGACAGGGACTCACCCCTCCACTTT.

The rearrangement uses TRBV7-3 and TRBJ1-2, with D unresolved. The V gene's germline CDR1 is SGHTA and CDR2 FQGTGA. The CDR3 is 14 residues long. V dropped 2 bases and J dropped 8 bases, with 15 bases sitting between them. As DNA, the CDR3 is TGTGCCAGCAGCTTATCAGGAGGTTCGGGCGGCTACACCTTC. Translated, it gives CASSLSGGSGGYTF. Looking up the rest from reference TRBV7-3 and TRBJ1-2 gives the full variable domain: GAGVSQTPSNKVTEKGKYVELRCDPISGHTALYWYRQSLGQGPEFLIYFQGTGAADDSGLPNDRFFAVRPEGSVSTLKIQRTERGDSAVYLCASSLSGGSGGYTFGSGTRLTVV.

The chain employs TRBV7-2 and TRBJ2-2; D is unclear. V gave up 0 bases and J gave up 6 bases, with 11 bases separating them. The CDR3 has 15 residues. The germline V gene encodes CDR1 SGHTA and CDR2 FQGNSA. DNA of the CDR3: TGTGCCAGCAGCTTAGCCACAGCACTTCCCGGGGAGCTGTTTTTT. Protein: CASSLATALPGELFF.

This chain connects TRBV29-1 to TRBJ2-1; D is possibly TRBD2 (6 bases). Germline V gene sequence: CDR1 SQVTM, CDR2 ANQGSEA. This CDR3 has 14 residues. Trimming removed 7 bases at V and 4 bases at J, with 17 bases between. This CDR3 reads CSAPRGSGYNEQFF. CDR3 sequence (DNA): TGCAGCGCCCCTCGGGGTAGCGGATACAATGAGCAGTTCTTC.

This rearrangement joins TRBV10-3 to TRBJ1-1; 7 nucleotides line up with TRBD1. CDR3 length: 13 residues. V lost 7 bases to trimming and J lost 5 bases; unmatched junction nucleotides: 7. CDR1 is ENHRY, CDR2 SYGVKD, per germline. The CDR3 protein is CAIMEGAGTEAFF. In nucleotides, the CDR3 is TGTGCCATCATGGAGGGGGCCGGGACTGAAGCTTTCTTT.